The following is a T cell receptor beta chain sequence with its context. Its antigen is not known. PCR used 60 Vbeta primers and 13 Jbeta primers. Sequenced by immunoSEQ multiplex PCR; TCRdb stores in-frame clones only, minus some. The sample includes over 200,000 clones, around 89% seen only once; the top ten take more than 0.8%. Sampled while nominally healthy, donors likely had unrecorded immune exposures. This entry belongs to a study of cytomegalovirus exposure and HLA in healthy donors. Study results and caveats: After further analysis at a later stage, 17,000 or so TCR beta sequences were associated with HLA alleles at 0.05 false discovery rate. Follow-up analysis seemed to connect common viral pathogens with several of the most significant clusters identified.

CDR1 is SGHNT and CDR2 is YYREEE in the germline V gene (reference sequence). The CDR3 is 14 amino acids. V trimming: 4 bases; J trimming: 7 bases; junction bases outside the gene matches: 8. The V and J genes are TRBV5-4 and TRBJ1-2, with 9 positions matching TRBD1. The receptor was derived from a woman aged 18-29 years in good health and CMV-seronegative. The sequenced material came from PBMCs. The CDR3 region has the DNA TGTGCCAGCAGCCGGGGACAGGGAAGTATTGGCTACACCTTC. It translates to CASSRGQGSIGYTF.